Sequencing of this T cell receptor beta chain was carried out in a study of CD8 T cells in Susac syndrome. This clonotype was picked up one time. Sequencing of TCR beta covered CD8+ and CD4+ T cells obtained from blood. Random hexamers were used to reverse transcribe the RNA input (about 0.5 to 1 ug). TCRdb fed the immunoSEQ multiplex PCR reads into MiXCR, producing one record per CDR3 protein. Of some 260,000 distinct CDR3 sequences listed, about 85% are singletons. This receptor was taken from a human donor with multiple sclerosis. The source material was CD8+ T cells from PBMCs.

CDR3 in amino acids: CASSQDGEGLNTEAFF. The CDR3 DNA reads TGTGCCAGCAGCCAAGATGGCGAAGGGCTGAACACTGAAGCTTTCTTT. The chain recombines TRBV3-1 with TRBJ1-1, with no clear D. Trimming took off 0 bases at V and 0 bases at J, with 11 bases between the two ends. CDR1 and CDR2 (germline): LGHDT, YNNKEL (reference sequence). This CDR3 has 16 amino acids.